A selection of T cell receptor beta chains follows, all from one sample in a study of T cells in Graves' hyperthyroidism and ophthalmopathy. MiXCR, applied by TCRdb to the multiplex PCR reads, yields one record per CDR3 protein. The sample lists approximately 400,000 distinct CDR3 sequences; 20% to 25% were seen once. Sequenced material: blood. The source of these receptors is a man between 50 and 59 years old with Graves' hyperthyroidism. The CDR3 runs from the conserved cysteine through the conserved F or W. A D gene is named only where the DNA matches it firmly. The size entry is marked missing in some rows and otherwise reads once, few, many or a size class.

V gene	J gene	D gene	clone size	CDR3 protein	CDR3 DNA
TRBV9	TRBJ2-7	TRBD2	NA	CASSVKRESEQYF	TGTGCCAGCAGCGTAAAGCGGGAGAGCGAGCAGTACTTC
TRBV20-1	TRBJ1-6	TRBD1	NA	CSAPRDSNSPLHF	TGCAGTGCTCCTCGGGACAGTAATTCACCCCTCCACTTT
TRBV19	TRBJ2-7	NA	few	CASSGHSPPYEQYF	TGTGCCAGTAGTGGACACTCTCCGCCCTACGAGCAGTACTTC
TRBV7-2	TRBJ1-1	NA	many	CASSLGETEAFF	TGTGCCAGCAGCTTAGGGGAAACTGAAGCTTTCTTT
TRBV24-1	TRBJ2-2	TRBD1	few	CATQPTFRTGRTGELFF	TGTGCCACCCAGCCAACTTTTAGGACAGGGCGAACCGGGGAGCTGTTTTTT
TRBV11-3	TRBJ2-1	NA	NA	CASSRVEALRNEQFF	TGTGCCAGCAGCCGAGTCGAGGCCCTTCGGAATGAGCAGTTCTTC
TRBV24-1	TRBJ2-7	NA	NA	CATSEERPAYEQYF	TGTGCCACCAGTGAGGAGCGGCCTGCCTACGAGCAGTACTTC
TRBV7-2	TRBJ2-7	NA	few	CASSLLVNYEQYF	TGTGCCAGCAGCTTATTGGTGAATTACGAGCAGTACTTC
TRBV29-1	TRBJ1-4	NA	NA	CSVVVSVNEKLFF	TGCAGCGTTGTTGTGTCAGTAAATGAAAAACTGTTTTTT
TRBV28	TRBJ2-7	NA	many	CASSPFGAYEQYF	TGTGCCAGCAGCCCGTTCGGGGCCTACGAGCAGTACTTC
TRBV30	TRBJ2-2	NA	few	CAWNRGELFF	TGTGCCTGGAACAGGGGGGAGCTGTTTTTT
TRBV7-9	TRBJ2-5	NA	few	CASRGGLQETQYF	TGTGCCAGCAGGGGGGGATTGCAAGAGACCCAGTACTTC
TRBV18	TRBJ1-1	NA	NA	CASSPQTGRDTEAFF	TGTGCCAGCTCACCACAAACAGGGAGGGACACTGAAGCTTTCTTT
TRBV11-1	TRBJ2-1	TRBD2	few	CASSLEGLAGLNEQFF	TGTGCCAGCAGCTTGGAAGGATTAGCGGGCCTCAATGAGCAGTTCTTC
TRBV20-1	TRBJ1-1	TRBD1	many	CSASRDRDLNTEAFF	TGCAGTGCTAGTAGGGACAGGGACTTGAACACTGAAGCTTTCTTT
TRBV28	TRBJ2-7	TRBD2	few	CASSFLLAGTTEQYF	TGTGCCAGCAGTTTTTTACTAGCGGGGACTACGGAGCAGTACTTC
TRBV7-8	TRBJ1-1	NA	many	CASSLSIGGGRGTEAFF	TGTGCCAGCAGCTTATCTATCGGAGGGGGGAGAGGCACTGAAGCTTTCTTT
TRBV5-1	TRBJ1-3	NA	NA	CASSLFAEGNTIYF	TGCGCCAGCAGCTTATTTGCGGAGGGAAACACCATATATTTT
TRBV11-3	TRBJ2-7	NA	NA	CASSPPTGAREQYF	TGTGCCAGTAGTCCACCGACGGGGGCGCGGGAGCAGTACTTC
TRBV29-1	TRBJ1-1	TRBD1	few	CSVRDRSMNTEAFF	TGCAGCGTCCGGGACAGGAGTATGAACACTGAAGCTTTCTTT
TRBV11-2	TRBJ2-1	NA	many	CASSLSPYNEQFF	TGTGCCAGCAGCTTGTCCCCGTACAATGAGCAGTTCTTC
TRBV11-2	TRBJ1-2	NA	many	CASSPTRNYGYTF	TGTGCCAGCAGCCCTACTCGAAACTATGGCTACACCTTC
TRBV5-5	TRBJ2-3	TRBD1	NA	CASTPGGTKDTQYF	TGTGCCAGCACCCCAGGGGGCACAAAGGATACGCAGTATTTT
TRBV5-1	TRBJ2-7	TRBD1	many	CASSFGGTGGYEQYF	TGCGCCAGCAGCTTTGGAGGTACAGGGGGATACGAGCAGTACTTC
TRBV29-1	TRBJ2-5	TRBD2	few	CSTKVTSGVSGETQYF	TGCAGCACTAAAGTGACTAGCGGGGTTTCGGGGGAGACCCAGTACTTC
TRBV12-3/TRBV12-4	TRBJ1-2	NA	NA	CASSIKVGHGYTF	TGTGCCAGCAGTATTAAGGTGGGACATGGCTACACCTTC
TRBV28	TRBJ2-5	NA	many	CASSSLGRTQYF	TGTGCCAGCAGTTCCTTGGGGCGGACCCAGTACTTC
TRBV28	TRBJ2-1	TRBD2	many	CASSLGGTSGIGEQFF	TGTGCCAGCAGTTTAGGGGGGACTAGCGGGATTGGTGAGCAGTTCTTC
TRBV5-1	TRBJ2-7	TRBD1	NA	CASTISGTGSTEQYF	TGCGCCAGCACAATCTCCGGGACAGGGTCTACCGAGCAGTACTTC
TRBV5-6	TRBJ2-1	TRBD2	NA	CASSLGWGTSDSYNEQFF	TGTGCCAGCAGCTTGGGCTGGGGGACTAGCGACTCCTACAATGAGCAGTTCTTC
TRBV29-1	TRBJ2-2	NA	once	CSVEVPRERGNTGELFF	TGCAGCGTTGAAGTCCCACGGGAGAGGGGGAACACCGGGGAGCTGTTTTTT
TRBV5-6	TRBJ2-2	TRBD1	few	CASSSTGATGELFF	TGTGCCAGCAGCTCTACAGGGGCCACCGGGGAGCTGTTTTTT
TRBV19	TRBJ2-7	NA	NA	CATRRADSYEQYF	TGTGCCACCCGTAGGGCAGACTCCTACGAGCAGTACTTC
TRBV27	TRBJ1-5	TRBD1	NA	CASSLFAMTGGVRNQPQHF	TGTGCCAGCAGTTTATTCGCGATGACAGGGGGCGTACGGAATCAGCCCCAGCATTTT
TRBV5-1	TRBJ2-1	TRBD2	NA	CASSSLSGGPNEQFF	TGCGCCAGCAGCTCCCTCTCGGGAGGGCCCAATGAGCAGTTCTTC
TRBV29-1	TRBJ2-7	TRBD1	NA	CSVMDRNSYEQYF	TGCAGCGTTATGGACAGGAATTCCTACGAGCAGTACTTC
TRBV5-6	TRBJ2-1	NA	once	CASRPGPGSDEQFF	TGTGCCAGCAGACCCGGGCCGGGTTCCGATGAGCAGTTCTTC
TRBV9	TRBJ2-7	NA	NA	CASSPRAEGPYEQYF	TGTGCCAGCAGCCCTAGGGCCGAGGGACCTTACGAGCAGTACTTC
TRBV2	TRBJ1-5	TRBD1	many	CASTAGGVQPQHF	TGTGCCAGCACAGCAGGGGGTGTCCAGCCCCAGCATTTT
TRBV29-1	TRBJ2-7	NA	NA	CSVETQYEQYF	TGCAGCGTCGAAACACAATACGAGCAGTACTTC
TRBV4-1	TRBJ2-7	NA	NA	CASSQDRGGYEQYF	TGCGCCAGCAGCCAAGATAGGGGGGGGTACGAGCAGTACTTC
TRBV6-5	TRBJ1-2	TRBD1	NA	CASSYYRTGFGYTF	TGTGCCAGCAGTTACTACCGGACAGGGTTTGGCTACACCTTC
TRBV12-3/TRBV12-4	TRBJ1-3	NA	few	CASTTNMGNTIYF	TGTGCCAGCACTACTAACATGGGAAACACCATATATTTT
TRBV7-9	TRBJ1-5	TRBD1	NA	CASSAGQGTNQPQHF	TGTGCCAGCAGCGCGGGACAGGGGACTAATCAGCCCCAGCATTTT